This TCR beta chain originates from a study of Ad26.COV2.S vaccination and SARS-CoV-2 variants. About the research overall: Once, or twice with 56 days between doses, Ad26.COV2.S was given intramuscularly.

Profiling relied on immunoSEQ multiplex PCR, and the TCRdb table lists in-frame clones only, not all of them. The table records hundreds of thousands of clones, approximately 89% of them present only once. Trimming left V 2 bases short and J 3 bases short, with 5 bases between. The CDR3 loop spans 12 amino acids. Treatment: roughly 19 received Ad26.COV2.S at low or high dose, single or two shots; about 5 received placebo; per-sample allocation not given. It was on day 63 after the first vaccine or placebo injection that samples were taken. Donation came from an adult in Boston who was aged 18-55 years. The study used a vaccine consisting of an Ad26 vector that expressed Wuhan-strain SARS-CoV-2 spike.

The clonotype was recovered from a person between 18 and 60 years old who received the Ad26.COV2.S COVID-19 vaccine or a placebo. The chain carries TRBV12-3 or TRBV12-4 and TRBJ2-7, with D hard to call. The sequencing used peripheral blood, collected in a trial of Ad26.COV2.S vaccine versus placebo. CDR3 sequence (DNA): TGTGCCAGCAGTTTAAGGTTCTACGAGCAGTACTTC. This gives the protein CASSLRFYEQYF.